What follows is one T cell receptor (beta chain) and its context. This clonotype is termed medium-sized (0.01 to 0.1%). No cognate antigen has been identified for it. It is likely a read error, because the conserved phenylalanine at the end of the CDR3 is missing. The DNA is left out, because the CDR3 cannot be placed on it with certainty; the CDR3 is given as TCRdb lists it. Libraries were made using PCR. This sample was sequenced with a NextSeq 500. TCRdb handled the public reads itself, with Q25 trimming in fastp and clone calling in MiXCR, and kept productive beta chains. Rows with a matching CDR3 protein are joined into one entry that keeps the most common DNA and genes. A total of fewer than 7,500 distinct CDR3 sequences appear in this sample, about 27% of them only once. The ten top clones hold less than 50% of the sample. The data originate from a study of immune characterization of retroperitoneal liposarcoma (dated by TCRdb to between 2018 and 2021).

Sequencing was done on a sample of blood. The receptor's source is a male donor with retroperitoneal liposarcoma.

For the CDR3, the sequence is CASSLGTGGPPMSL. Recombination joined TRBV7-2 with TRBJ2-1; the table's D call of TRBD1 was not tested on the DNA. The CDR3 comprises 14 residues, both ends counted. The germline V gene supplies CDR1 SGHTA and CDR2 FQGNSA.